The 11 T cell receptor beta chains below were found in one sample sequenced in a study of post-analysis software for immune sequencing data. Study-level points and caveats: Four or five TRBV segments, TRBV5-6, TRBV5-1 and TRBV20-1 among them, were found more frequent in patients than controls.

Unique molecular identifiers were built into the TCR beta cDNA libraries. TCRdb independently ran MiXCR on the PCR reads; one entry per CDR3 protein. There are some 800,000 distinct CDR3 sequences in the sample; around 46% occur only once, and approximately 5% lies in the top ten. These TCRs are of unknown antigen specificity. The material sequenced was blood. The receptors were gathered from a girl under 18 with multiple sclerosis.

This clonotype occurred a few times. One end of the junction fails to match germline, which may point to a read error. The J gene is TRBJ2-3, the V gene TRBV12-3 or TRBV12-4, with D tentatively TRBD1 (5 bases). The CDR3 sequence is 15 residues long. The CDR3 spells CASSPRRQSTDAQYF. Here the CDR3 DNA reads TGTGCCAGCAGTCCCCGTAGACAGAGCACAGATGCGCAGTATTTT.

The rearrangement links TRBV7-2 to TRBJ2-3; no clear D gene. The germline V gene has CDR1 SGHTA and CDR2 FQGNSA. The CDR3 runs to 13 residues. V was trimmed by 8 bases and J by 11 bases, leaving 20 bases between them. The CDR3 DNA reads TGTGCCAGCGGGCACTCACACCGGGCTGGGCAGTATTTT. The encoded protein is CASGHSHRAGQYF.

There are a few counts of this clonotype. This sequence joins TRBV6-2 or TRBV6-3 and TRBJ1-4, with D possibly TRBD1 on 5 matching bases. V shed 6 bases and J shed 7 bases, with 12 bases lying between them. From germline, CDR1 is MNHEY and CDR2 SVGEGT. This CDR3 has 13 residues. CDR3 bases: TGTGCCAGCAGATCCGGGACGGCTGAAAAACTGTTTTTT. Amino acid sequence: CASRSGTAEKLFF.

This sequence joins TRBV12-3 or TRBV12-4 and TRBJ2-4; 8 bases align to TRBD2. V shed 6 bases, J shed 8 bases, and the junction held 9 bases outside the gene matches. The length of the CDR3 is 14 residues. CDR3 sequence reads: CASRVAGLGDIQYF. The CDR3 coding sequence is TGTGCCAGCAGGGTAGCGGGACTGGGGGACATTCAGTACTTC.

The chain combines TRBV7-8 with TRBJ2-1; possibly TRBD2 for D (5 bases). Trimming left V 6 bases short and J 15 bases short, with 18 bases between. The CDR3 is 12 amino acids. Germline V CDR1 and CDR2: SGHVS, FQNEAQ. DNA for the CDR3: TGTGCCAGCAGTCGAGACTATTTCGGTCTGTTCTTC. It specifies CASSRDYFGLFF.

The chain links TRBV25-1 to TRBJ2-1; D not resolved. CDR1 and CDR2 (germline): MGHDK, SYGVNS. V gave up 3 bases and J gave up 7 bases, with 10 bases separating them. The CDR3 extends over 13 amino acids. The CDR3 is CASSDPARNEQFF. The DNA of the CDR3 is TGTGCCAGCAGTGATCCCGCAAGGAATGAGCAGTTCTTC.

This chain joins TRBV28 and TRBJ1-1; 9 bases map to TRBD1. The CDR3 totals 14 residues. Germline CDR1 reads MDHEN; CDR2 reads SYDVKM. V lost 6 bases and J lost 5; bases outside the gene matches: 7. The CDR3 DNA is TGTGCCAGCAGCCTCCCGACAGGGGGGACTGAAGCTTTCTTT. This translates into CASSLPTGGTEAFF. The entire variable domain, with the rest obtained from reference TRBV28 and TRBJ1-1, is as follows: DVKVTQSSRYLVKRTGEKVFLECVQDMDHENMFWYRQDPGLGLRLIYFSYDVKMKEKGDIPEGYSVSREKKERFSLILESASTNQTSMYLCASSLPTGGTEAFFGQGTRLTVV.

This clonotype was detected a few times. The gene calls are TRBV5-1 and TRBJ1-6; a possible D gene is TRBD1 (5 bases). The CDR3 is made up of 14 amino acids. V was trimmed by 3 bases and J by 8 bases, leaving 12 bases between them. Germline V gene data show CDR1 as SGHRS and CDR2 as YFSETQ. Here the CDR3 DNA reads TGCGCCAGCAGCTGGGGCACCTGGGATTCACCCCTCCACTTT. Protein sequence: CASSWGTWDSPLHF.

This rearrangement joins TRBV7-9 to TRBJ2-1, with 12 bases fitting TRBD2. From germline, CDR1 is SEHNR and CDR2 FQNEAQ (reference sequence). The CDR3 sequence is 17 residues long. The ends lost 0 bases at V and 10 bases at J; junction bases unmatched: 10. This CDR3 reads CASSLASRTSGMGEQFF. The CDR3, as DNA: TGTGCCAGCAGCTTAGCATCACGGACTAGCGGGATGGGGGAGCAGTTCTTC.

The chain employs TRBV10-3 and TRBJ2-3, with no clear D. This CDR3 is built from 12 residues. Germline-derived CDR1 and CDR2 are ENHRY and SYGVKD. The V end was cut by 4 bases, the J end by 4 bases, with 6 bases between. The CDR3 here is CAISGFADTQYF. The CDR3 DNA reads TGTGCCATCAGTGGTTTCGCAGATACGCAGTATTTT.

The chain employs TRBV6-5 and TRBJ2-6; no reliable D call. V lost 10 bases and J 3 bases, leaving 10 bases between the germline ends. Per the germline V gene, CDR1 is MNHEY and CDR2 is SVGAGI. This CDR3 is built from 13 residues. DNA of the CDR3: TGTGCCACCAAGGGAAGTGGGGCCAACGTCCTGACTTTC. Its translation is CATKGSGANVLTF.